These 32 T cell receptor beta chains were sequenced from one sample in a study of T cells in localized non-small cell lung cancer. Method: immunoSEQ multiplex PCR; TCRdb's copy keeps in-frame clones and lacks some. The repertoire includes around 64,000 clones, roughly 89% of them detected once, and around 20% sits in the top ten. The material was peripheral blood, obtained before any cancer treatment. These receptors all come from a man between 35 and 75 years old with stage I squamous cell lung carcinoma.

The chain links TRBV30 to TRBJ2-1, with D possibly being TRBD1 or TRBD2 (5 bases each). The CDR3 loop spans 15 amino acids. V lost 0 bases to trimming and J lost 4 bases, with 13 bases between them. Per germline, CDR1 GTSNPN and CDR2 SVGIG (reference sequence). The CDR3, as DNA: TGTGCCTGGAGTGTCGGGGCGGGTGGATACAATGAGCAGTTCTTC. Its translation: CAWSVGAGGYNEQFF. Variable domain in full (rest from reference TRBV30 and TRBJ2-1): SQTIHQWPATLVQPVGSPLSLECTVEGTSNPNLYWYRQAAGRGLQLLFYSVGIGQISSEVPQNLSASRPQDRQFILSSKKLLLSDSGFYLCAWSVGAGGYNEQFFGPGTRLTVL.

Written as DNA, the CDR3 is TGTGCCAGCAGTCATCGGGACGGCTCCAACTATGGCTACACCTTC. It yields the protein CASSHRDGSNYGYTF. The V and J genes are TRBV5-4 and TRBJ1-2; the D gene is possibly TRBD1 (5 bases). Germline V gene sequence: CDR1 SGHNT, CDR2 YYREEE (reference sequence). V was trimmed by 5 bases and J by 2 bases, leaving 16 bases between them. The CDR3 is 15 residues long.

This chain connects TRBV10-3 to TRBJ2-7, with 8 positions matching TRBD1. Trimming removed 11 bases from V and 3 bases from J; junction bases left unmatched: 9. Germline CDR1 is ENHRY and CDR2 is SYGVKD. CDR3 length: 13 residues. CDR3 in amino acids: CAAGGQGIYEQYF. The CDR3 nucleotides read TGTGCCGCAGGTGGACAGGGAATCTACGAGCAGTACTTC.

The chain uses TRBV5-1 and TRBJ2-7; 12 bases align to TRBD2. The CDR3 loop spans 14 amino acids. Unmatched junction bases numbered 6, after V lost 6 bases and J lost 5 bases. The germline V gene encodes CDR1 SGHRS and CDR2 YFSETQ. The CDR3 protein is CASTLLAGGDEQYF. In nucleotides, the CDR3 is TGCGCCAGCACCCTACTAGCGGGAGGAGACGAGCAGTACTTC.

The CDR3 region is CAISEKDFNTGELFF. The DNA for the CDR3 is TGTGCCATCAGTGAGAAGGACTTTAACACCGGGGAGCTGTTTTTT. The chain carries TRBV10-3 and TRBJ2-2, with D possibly TRBD2 on 5 matching bases. Germline-derived CDR1 and CDR2 are ENHRY and SYGVKD. CDR3 length: 15 amino acids. V lost 2 bases to trimming and J lost 2 bases, with 9 bases between them.

CDR3 in DNA: TGCGCCAGCAGCTTTAGGACCCAGGATACGCAGTATTTT. It yields the protein CASSFRTQDTQYF. V is TRBV5-1 and J is TRBJ2-3; unclear D gene. CDR1 and CDR2 from the germline V gene are SGHRS and YFSETQ. Trimming pared 2 bases from V and 6 bases from J, leaving 10 bases between. The CDR3 loop spans 13 amino acids.

The rearrangement uses TRBV5-6 and TRBJ1-1; D gene unclear. The CDR3 has 13 residues. V dropped 0 bases and J dropped 0 bases, with 3 bases sitting between them. Germline assignment: CDR1 SGHDT and CDR2 YYEEEE. The CDR3 region is CASSLDLNTEAFF. The CDR3 nucleotides read TGTGCCAGCAGCTTGGATTTGAACACTGAAGCTTTCTTT.

V usage is TRBV25-1 and J usage is TRBJ2-1; D gene unclear. Trimming shortened V by 0 bases and J by 15 bases, and 15 bases separated the two germline ends. The CDR3 contains 13 residues. The V gene's germline CDR1 is MGHDK and CDR2 SYGVNS. The DNA of the CDR3 is TGTGCCAGCAGTGAATACATCCCTAGTCCTCGGTTCTTC. Translating it yields CASSEYIPSPRFF.

Here the CDR3 reads CASSASGEETQYF. CDR3 in DNA: TGCGCCAGCAGCGCTAGCGGGGAAGAGACCCAGTACTTC. The J gene is TRBJ2-5, the V gene TRBV10-1, with 9 bases identical to TRBD2. With 6 bases clipped from V and 3 bases from J, the junction kept 2 bases outside the gene matches. Germline V gene lookup returns CDR1 WNHNN and CDR2 SYGVQD (reference sequence). The CDR3 consists of 13 residues.

CDR3 residues: CAISKMDSESPQHF. The CDR3 nucleotides read TGTGCCATCAGTAAGATGGACAGCGAGTCGCCCCAGCATTTT. The chain recombines TRBV10-3 with TRBJ1-5; possible D gene TRBD1, 6 bases. The CDR3 runs 14 residues. The V gene's germline CDR1 is ENHRY and CDR2 SYGVKD. V was cut by 5 bases and J by 9 bases, with 17 bases left in between.

This chain connects TRBV11-2 to TRBJ2-7; D gene ambiguous. CDR1 and CDR2 from the germline V gene are SGHAT and FQNNGV. This CDR3 is 13 amino acids long. Trimming stripped 4 bases from V and 6 bases from J, with 13 bases between. The CDR3 bases are TGTGCCAGCAGCTCTAATAGAATGGGCGAGCAGTACTTC. It specifies CASSSNRMGEQYF.

The chain carries TRBV27 and TRBJ2-7; either TRBD1 or TRBD2 may fit D (5 bases each). Germline V CDR1 and CDR2: MNHEY, SMNVEV (reference sequence). With 5 bases removed from V and 2 bases from J, the gap between germline ends came to 13 bases. The CDR3 spans 14 residues. The CDR3 reads CASSDFGTPYEQYF. The CDR3 coding sequence is TGTGCCAGCAGTGACTTCGGGACGCCCTACGAGCAGTACTTC.

The chain uses TRBV28 and TRBJ2-3; D may be TRBD1 (5 bases). V lost 3 bases, J lost 3 bases, and 7 bases lay in between. Germline lookup yields CDR1 MDHEN and CDR2 SYDVKM. CDR3 length equals 13 residues. Here the CDR3 reads CASSFGATDTQYF. The CDR3 nucleotides read TGTGCCAGCAGTTTTGGGGCTACAGATACGCAGTATTTT.

This clone was counted a single time. This chain connects TRBV13 to TRBJ2-7, with 8 bases identical to TRBD1. With 6 bases clipped from V and 3 bases from J, the junction kept 10 bases outside the gene matches. Germline-derived CDR1 and CDR2 are PRHDT and FYEKMQ (reference sequence). The CDR3 is made up of 15 amino acids. CDR3 amino acids: CASSSADRGFYEQYF. The CDR3 DNA reads as TGTGCCAGCAGTTCAGCCGACAGGGGCTTCTACGAGCAGTACTTC. Combining the CDR3 with reference TRBV13 and TRBJ2-7 gives the whole variable domain AAGVIQSPRHLIKEKRETATLKCYPIPRHDTVYWYQQGPGQDPQFLISFYEKMQSDKGSIPDRFSAQQFSDYHSELNMSSLELGDSALYFCASSSADRGFYEQYFGPGTRLTVT.

The gene calls are TRBV9 and TRBJ2-3; D unclear. The V gene's germline CDR1 is SGDLS and CDR2 YYNGEE. Trimming cost V 0 bases and J 8 bases, with 10 bases left between them. The CDR3 is 13 residues long. CDR3 nucleotides: TGTGCCAGCAGCGTAGGCCGGCAGAGTACGCAGTATTTT. Translating it yields CASSVGRQSTQYF.

V and J are TRBV11-2 and TRBJ2-1; 8 bases are a match to TRBD2. In germline, CDR1 is SGHAT, CDR2 FQNNGV. The CDR3 consists of 15 residues. V trimming: 1 base; J trimming: 10 bases; junction bases outside the gene matches: 9. This chain's CDR3 is CASSLGQGSGREQFF. The DNA of the CDR3 is TGTGCCAGCAGCTTAGGGCAAGGGAGCGGGAGAGAGCAGTTCTTC. The whole variable domain, filled in from reference TRBV11-2 and TRBJ2-1, reads EAGVAQSPRYKIIEKRQSVAFWCNPISGHATLYWYQQILGQGPKLLIQFQNNGVVDDSQLPKDRFSAERLKGVDSTLKIQPAKLEDSAVYLCASSLGQGSGREQFFGPGTRLTVL.

This clone was found a few times. V usage is TRBV28 and J usage is TRBJ2-3; no reliable D call. V lost 5 bases, J lost 9 bases, and 15 bases lay in between. The CDR3 length is 13 residues. Per germline, CDR1 MDHEN and CDR2 SYDVKM. This chain's CDR3 is CASSPWAAKTQYF. In DNA, the CDR3 is TGTGCCAGCAGTCCCTGGGCCGCGAAGACGCAGTATTTT.

The gene calls are TRBV7-2 and TRBJ2-3; possible D gene TRBD2, 5 bases. V lost 4 bases and J 0 bases, leaving 5 bases between the germline ends. The CDR3 has 13 amino acids. From germline, CDR1 is SGHTA and CDR2 FQGNSA. This chain's CDR3 is CASSSGSTDTQYF. CDR3 bases: TGTGCCAGCAGCTCGGGGAGCACAGATACGCAGTATTTT.

The chain couples TRBV23-1 to TRBJ2-7, with 8 bases fitting TRBD1. TRBV23-1 is recorded as an ORF, its role being uncertain. This CDR3 has 13 amino acids. The trim removed 4 bases at V and 1 base at J, leaving 0 bases unmatched. CDR3 DNA: TGCGCCAGCAGTCGGGACAGGTCCTACGAGCAGTACTTC. It encodes CASSRDRSYEQYF.

The J gene is TRBJ2-7, the V gene TRBV2, with D maybe TRBD2 (5 bases). The V gene's germline CDR1 is SNHLY and CDR2 FYNNEI. The CDR3 has 15 residues. The germline V and J ends were trimmed by 0 bases and 2 bases, with 11 bases remaining between them. CDR3 amino acids: CASSEASGGPYEQYF. The CDR3, as DNA: TGTGCCAGCAGTGAAGCGAGCGGAGGCCCCTACGAGCAGTACTTC.

V usage is TRBV6-6 and J usage is TRBJ1-2; D not certain. Germline V gene lookup returns CDR1 MNHNY and CDR2 SVGAGI (reference sequence). This CDR3 contains 14 residues. V gave up 2 bases and J gave up 10 bases, with 17 bases separating them. Written as DNA, the CDR3 is TGTGCCAGCAGTTACGAAGCACATCTCGGAAACTACACCTTC. It yields the protein CASSYEAHLGNYTF.

The genes are TRBV5-1 and TRBJ2-3; D gene uncertain. Germline lookup yields CDR1 SGHRS and CDR2 YFSETQ. This CDR3 comprises 14 residues. Trimming removed 0 bases at V and 3 bases at J, with 8 bases between. CDR3 in amino acids: CASSLDGYTDTQYF. In DNA form, the CDR3 reads TGCGCCAGCAGCTTGGACGGATATACAGATACGCAGTATTTT.

The chain combines TRBV4-2 with TRBJ1-4, with D unresolved. The CDR3 spans 15 residues. Germline values: CDR1 LGHNA, CDR2 YNFKEQ. V lost 1 base, J lost 8 bases, and 14 bases lay in between. CDR3 loop: CASSQVRQLSEKLFF. For the CDR3, the DNA is TGTGCCAGCAGCCAAGTTCGGCAGCTTAGCGAAAAACTGTTTTTT.

This clone was seen just once. The J gene is TRBJ2-5, the V gene TRBV11-3, with 11 bases lining up with TRBD1. V gave up 4 bases and J gave up 5 bases; unmatched junction bases: 6. This CDR3 region has 15 residues. Per germline, CDR1 SGHNT and CDR2 YENEEA. CDR3 region: CASSSSGTGGETQYF. The CDR3 DNA follows: TGTGCCAGCAGCTCCTCCGGGACAGGGGGGGAGACCCAGTACTTC.

The V and J genes are TRBV28 and TRBJ2-7, with TRBD1 as a possible D gene (5 bases). Trimming pared 4 bases from V and 2 bases from J, leaving 12 bases between. This CDR3 contains 14 residues. Germline values: CDR1 MDHEN, CDR2 SYDVKM. The CDR3 DNA follows: TGTGCCAGCAGTTCGTCTTTACAGGCCTACGAGCAGTACTTC. Amino acid sequence: CASSSSLQAYEQYF.

This chain uses TRBV27 with TRBJ2-2, with D hard to call. The CDR3 runs to 13 residues. In germline, CDR1 is MNHEY, CDR2 SMNVEV (reference sequence). V lost 5 bases and J lost 7, with 11 bases in between. CDR3 region: CASSILPGGELFF. The CDR3 DNA reads TGTGCCAGCAGTATTCTCCCGGGCGGGGAGCTGTTTTTT.

This clone was seen a handful of times. This chain uses TRBV18 with TRBJ2-7, with D perhaps TRBD2 (7 bases). Germline values: CDR1 KGHSH, CDR2 LQKENI. The CDR3 consists of 16 residues. Between the trimmed V and J ends, which lost 3 bases and 6 bases, there was a span of 21 bases. The CDR3 DNA sequence: TGTGCCAGCTCACCGCAACTGACAGGAACGGGGGGCGAGCAGTACTTC. Amino acid sequence: CASSPQLTGTGGEQYF.

The chain's CDR3 is CASRTSGGTDTQYF. CDR3 in DNA: TGTGCCAGCAGGACTAGCGGAGGCACAGATACGCAGTATTTT. This chain uses TRBV6-1 with TRBJ2-3, with TRBD2 matching over 9 bases. Losses at the gene ends were 6 bases for V and 1 base for J; bases not matched to a gene: 2. The CDR3 covers 14 residues. Germline loops: CDR1 MNHNS, CDR2 SASEGT.

The chain joins TRBV30 to TRBJ2-3, with D possibly being TRBD2 (6 bases). The CDR3 extends over 11 amino acids. V was trimmed by 0 bases and J by 8 bases, leaving 6 bases between them. In germline, CDR1 is GTSNPN, CDR2 SVGIG (reference sequence). CDR3 in amino acids: CAWSVGGTQYF. CDR3 DNA: TGTGCCTGGAGTGTCGGGGGTACGCAGTATTTT.

V gene TRBV5-6 combines with J gene TRBJ2-5; TRBD1 matches at 7 bases. The CDR3 length is 14 residues. Germline-derived CDR1 and CDR2 are SGHDT and YYEEEE. The trim removed 6 bases at V and 5 bases at J, leaving 10 bases unmatched. Here the CDR3 DNA reads TGTGCCAGCACTAGACAGGGCCTCCGCGAGACCCAGTACTTC. The encoded protein is CASTRQGLRETQYF.

The chain recombines TRBV7-9 with TRBJ1-1; no definite D call. Trimming left V 4 bases short and J 3 bases short, with 6 bases between. Germline assignment: CDR1 SEHNR and CDR2 FQNEAQ (reference sequence). The CDR3 is 12 residues long. The CDR3 loop is CASSSRDTEAFF. DNA of the CDR3: TGTGCCAGCAGCTCCCGGGACACTGAAGCTTTCTTT. The whole variable domain, filled in from reference TRBV7-9 and TRBJ1-1, reads DTGVSQNPRHKITKRGQNVTFRCDPISEHNRLYWYRQTLGQGPEFLTYFQNEAQLEKSRLLSDRFSAERPKGSFSTLEIQRTEQGDSAMYLCASSSRDTEAFFGQGTRLTVV.

The chain combines TRBV28 with TRBJ2-1; D could derive from TRBD1 or TRBD2 (5 bases each). Germline V gene data show CDR1 as MDHEN and CDR2 as SYDVKM. This CDR3 comprises 19 residues. The V end lost 5 bases, the J end lost 0 bases, and 23 bases lay between the germline ends. CDR3 in DNA: TGTGCCAGCAGTCCCCCCCGGGGCCCGATTACTAGCTCCTACAATGAGCAGTTCTTC. Translation gives CASSPPRGPITSSYNEQFF.